These 27 T cell receptor beta chains came from one sample sequenced in a study of blood T cells in healthy people across ages. Using a J-beta primer mix together with a sample-barcoded 5' primer, a second PCR was run for roughly 7 to 12 cycles. MiXCR, run by TCRdb on the 5' RACE reads, gives a single entry per CDR3 protein. In the table there are fewer than 1,000,000 distinct CDR3 sequences, 40% to 50% of which are singletons. The sample comprised blood. The source of these receptors is a man aged 55-75 years in good health.

V is TRBV7-2 and J is TRBJ2-7; TRBD2 is a possible D gene (6 bases). Germline loops: CDR1 SGHTA, CDR2 FQGNSA. Trimming stripped 5 bases from V and 1 base from J, with 15 bases between. The length of the CDR3 is 15 residues. The DNA of the CDR3 is TGTGCCAGCAGCCGACCTGGACTACCTTCCTACGAGCAGTACTTC. Translated: CASSRPGLPSYEQYF.

This clonotype was seen a handful of times. This sequence joins TRBV7-2 and TRBJ2-4; 7 positions match TRBD2. Trimming took 5 bases from V and 1 from J; bases not matched to a gene: 11. CDR3 length: 17 amino acids. Germline V gene lookup returns CDR1 SGHTA and CDR2 FQGNSA. CDR3 nucleotide sequence: TGTGCCAGCAGCCACTACACGACTAGCTTGGCCAAAAACATTCAGTACTTC. Translating it yields CASSHYTTSLAKNIQYF.

This clonotype was found a few times. The V and J genes are TRBV29-1 and TRBJ1-4, with 9 bases fitting TRBD1. There are 15 residues in the CDR3. V was clipped by 7 bases and J by 5 bases; unmatched bases: 11. Germline CDR1 SQVTM, CDR2 ANQGSEA. For the CDR3, the DNA is TGCAGCGCTTACTTACCCGGGACAGGGAATGAAAAACTGTTTTTT. Its protein product is CSAYLPGTGNEKLFF.

This clonotype turned up a few times. The rearrangement joins TRBV10-3 to TRBJ2-3; tentatively, D is TRBD2 (5 bases). The CDR3 has 15 residues. Germline V gives CDR1 ENHRY, CDR2 SYGVKD. V dropped 7 bases and J dropped 0 bases, with 14 bases sitting between them. The CDR3 sequence: CAITEGRMSTDTQYF. The CDR3 DNA is TGTGCCATCACCGAGGGCAGGATGAGCACAGATACGCAGTATTTT.

This clonotype was seen only a few times. This rearrangement joins TRBV15 to TRBJ2-3; TRBD2 is a possible D gene (6 bases). The CDR3 has 16 residues. V was trimmed by 0 bases and J by 2 bases, leaving 12 bases between them. Germline V gene lookup returns CDR1 LNHNV and CDR2 YYDKDF (reference sequence). The CDR3 is CATSRERGGITDTQYF. The CDR3 DNA follows: TGTGCCACCAGCAGAGAGCGGGGAGGAATCACAGATACGCAGTATTTT.

The chain uses TRBV7-6 and TRBJ2-7; TRBD1 matches at 9 bases. V shed 6 bases and J 6 bases; nucleotides not matched to a gene: 6. The germline CDR1 and CDR2 sequences are SGHVS and FNYEAQ. The CDR3 has 13 residues. DNA for the CDR3: TGTGCCAGCAGTTCGCGGGACAGGGCCGAGCAGTACTTC. Its protein is CASSSRDRAEQYF.

The CDR3 protein is CASSQVGGGVTDTQYF. CDR3 bases: TGCGCCAGCAGCCAAGTTGGCGGGGGGGTCACAGATACGCAGTATTTT. The chain has TRBV4-3 and TRBJ2-3, with TRBD2 matching 9 bases. From germline, CDR1 is LGHNA and CDR2 YSLEER. The CDR3 sequence is 16 residues long. Unmatched junction bases numbered 4, after V lost 1 base and J lost 2 bases.

This clonotype was seen at least ten times. The gene calls are TRBV20-1 and TRBJ2-7; 9 bases agree with TRBD1. Germline CDR1 and CDR2: DFQATT and SNEGSKA (reference sequence). The CDR3 is 14 amino acids. Trimming took 6 bases from V and 2 from J; bases not matched to a gene: 8. CDR3: CSAQGTGIPYEQYF. CDR3 DNA: TGCAGTGCACAGGGGACAGGGATTCCCTACGAGCAGTACTTC.

This rearrangement joins TRBV27 to TRBJ1-1, with TRBD1 identical over 7 bases. CDR1 is MNHEY, CDR2 SMNVEV, per germline (reference sequence). The CDR3 is 16 residues long. J was trimmed by 5 bases and V by 5 bases; bases with no gene match: 14. DNA of the CDR3: TGTGCCAGCAGTCTTACAGGGGACCTCTTGGTTACTGAAGCTTTCTTT. Its protein is CASSLTGDLLVTEAFF.

The rearrangement links TRBV7-2 to TRBJ2-7, with D hard to call. Germline CDR1 SGHTA, CDR2 FQGNSA. V was cut by 5 bases and J by 3 bases, with 11 bases left in between. This CDR3 spans 13 amino acids. The CDR3 DNA is TGTGCCAGCAGCCACCGGGTGTTCTACGAGCAGTACTTC. Translated: CASSHRVFYEQYF.

The sample holds many counts of this clonotype. The J gene is TRBJ1-1, the V gene TRBV7-9; unclear D gene. This CDR3 contains 13 residues. Trimming took 0 bases from V and 0 from J, leaving 2 bases between them. Germline loops: CDR1 SEHNR, CDR2 FQNEAQ (reference sequence). CDR3 sequence (DNA): TGTGCCAGCAGCTTAGCTCTGAACACTGAAGCTTTCTTT. Translating gives CASSLALNTEAFF.

The V call is TRBV30, the J call TRBJ2-4; TRBD2 agrees at 8 bases. Losses at the gene ends were 0 bases for V and 7 bases for J; bases not matched to a gene: 5. The CDR3 is 14 residues long. Germline loops: CDR1 GTSNPN, CDR2 SVGIG (reference sequence). The CDR3, as DNA: TGTGCCTGGAGTGTAGCGGGGGCAGGTAACATTCAGTACTTC. Its translation is CAWSVAGAGNIQYF. Based on the CDR3 plus reference TRBV30 and TRBJ2-4, the full variable domain is SQTIHQWPATLVQPVGSPLSLECTVEGTSNPNLYWYRQAAGRGLQLLFYSVGIGQISSEVPQNLSASRPQDRQFILSSKKLLLSDSGFYLCAWSVAGAGNIQYFGAGTRLSVL.

Regarding this clonotype: A much larger clone lies a single base off, so this may be a read error. This chain joins TRBV27 and TRBJ2-5; D unclear. CDR3 size: 13 residues. V was trimmed by 5 bases and J by 2 bases, leaving 9 bases between them. Looked up from germline, CDR1 is MNHEY and CDR2 is SMNVEV (reference sequence). CDR3 residues: CASSGWAQETQYF. In DNA, the CDR3 is TGTGCCAGCAGTGGATGGGCTCAAGAGACCCAGTACTTC.

The chain is built from TRBV6-2 or TRBV6-3 and TRBJ1-2; a possible D gene is TRBD1 (6 bases). Looked up from germline, CDR1 is MNHEY and CDR2 is SVGEGT. Trimming took 4 bases from V and 5 from J, leaving 17 bases between them. This CDR3 region has 15 residues. CDR3 sequence: CASSFTPTGGYGYTF. CDR3 coding DNA: TGTGCCAGCAGTTTCACACCGACAGGAGGGTATGGCTACACCTTC.

There are a few counts of this clonotype. At one of its ends the junction is not consistent with the germline gene, which may arise from a read error. This sequence joins TRBV12-3 or TRBV12-4 and TRBJ2-2; 9 bases line up with TRBD2. This CDR3 contains 14 residues. The CDR3 coding sequence is TGTGCCAGCAGCCCTGCGGGGGGGCCTGGGGGGCTGTTTTTT. Protein: CASSPAGGPGGLFF.

The V call is TRBV2, the J call TRBJ2-5; tentatively, D is TRBD1 (8 bases). Germline assignment: CDR1 SNHLY and CDR2 FYNNEI. Trimming took off 6 bases at V and 4 bases at J, with 21 bases between the two ends. The CDR3 covers 16 residues. CDR3 protein: CASRTTPQGGGETQYF. CDR3 bases: TGTGCCAGCAGAACGACCCCACAGGGGGGGGGAGAGACCCAGTACTTC. The full variable domain, rest sourced from reference TRBV2 and TRBJ2-5, is EPEVTQTPSHQVTQMGQEVILRCVPISNHLYFYWYRQILGQKVEFLVSFYNNEISEKSEIFDDQFSVERPDGSNFTLKIRSTKLEDSAMYFCASRTTPQGGGETQYFGPGTRLLVL.

This clonotype was observed a handful of times. This chain connects TRBV29-1 to TRBJ2-5, with D unclear. Looked up from germline, CDR1 is SQVTM and CDR2 is ANQGSEA. The CDR3 length is 13 residues. V gave up 4 bases and J gave up 3 bases, with 12 bases separating them. DNA of the CDR3: TGCAGCGTTGGCCATGGGCAAAAAGAGACCCAGTACTTC. Translating gives CSVGHGQKETQYF. The variable domain in full, completed from reference TRBV29-1 and TRBJ2-5, reads SAVISQKPSRDICQRGTSLTIQCQVDSQVTMMFWYRQQPGQSLTLIATANQGSEATYESGFVIDKFPISRPNLTFSTLTVSNMSPEDSSIYLCSVGHGQKETQYFGPGTRLLVL.

This clonotype has a handful of counts. The chain couples TRBV7-2 to TRBJ2-3, with 8 bases matching TRBD2. This CDR3 spans 16 amino acids. With V trimmed by 1 base and J by 4 bases, 7 bases remained unmatched. CDR1 SGHTA and CDR2 FQGNSA come from the germline V gene. This CDR3 reads CASSLVGAGVADTQYF. For the CDR3, the DNA is TGTGCCAGCAGCTTAGTCGGAGCGGGGGTGGCAGATACGCAGTATTTT.

This clonotype was seen many times. J is TRBJ2-3 and V is TRBV10-2; 13 positions match TRBD2. CDR3 size: 20 residues. The germline V gene has CDR1 WSHSY and CDR2 SAAADI. V shed 10 bases, J shed 6 bases, and the junction held 25 bases outside the gene matches. DNA of the CDR3: TGCGCCAACAATGGGACTAGCGGGGAATCGGGTTGCTTCGACTGGGATACGCAGTATTTT. It is translated as CANNGTSGESGCFDWDTQYF.

The chain combines TRBV12-3 or TRBV12-4 with TRBJ2-3; D perhaps matches TRBD2 (6 bases). V lost 6 bases and J lost 10, with 23 bases in between. The CDR3 consists of 15 residues. CDR3 in DNA: TGTGCCAGCAGCCCCTTTGGAACTAGCCCGTCTCCGCAGTATTTT. This codes for CASSPFGTSPSPQYF.

This clonotype appeared a few times. This rearrangement joins TRBV6-6 to TRBJ1-6; D gene uncertain. The ends were cut back, 7 bases at V and 0 bases at J, with 13 bases in the middle. CDR1 and CDR2 from the germline V gene are MNHNY and SVGAGI (reference sequence). CDR3 length: 16 residues. The CDR3 nucleotides read TGTGCCAGCACCAAGTTCGGTAGCTCCTATAATTCACCCCTCCACTTT. This gives the protein CASTKFGSSYNSPLHF.

The sample holds one count of this clonotype. V gene TRBV7-9 combines with J gene TRBJ2-7; possibly TRBD2 for D (6 bases). The germline CDR1 and CDR2 sequences are SEHNR and FQNEAQ (reference sequence). Between the trimmed V and J ends, which lost 6 bases and 6 bases, there was a span of 12 bases. The CDR3 is 12 residues long. The CDR3 DNA reads as TGTGCCAGCAGGTTCGGGGGAGGCGAGCAGTACTTC. It is translated as CASRFGGGEQYF.

Remarks on this clonotype: Germline and junction disagree at one end, which may indicate a read error. The rearrangement joins TRBV11-3 to TRBJ1-6; maybe TRBD1 (5 bases). Germline V gene sequence: CDR1 SGHNT, CDR2 YENEEA. The CDR3 spans 13 residues. CDR3 nucleotide sequence: TGTGCCGGCAGCTTAGAGGGGCTGGCACCCCTCCACTTT. It yields the protein CAGSLEGLAPLHF.

The chain is built from TRBV20-1 and TRBJ2-5; the D gene is possibly TRBD2 (5 bases). From germline, CDR1 is DFQATT and CDR2 SNEGSKA (reference sequence). This CDR3 has 17 amino acids. The V end lost 3 bases, the J end lost 2 bases, and 22 bases lay between the germline ends. The CDR3 bases are TGCAGTGCTAGCAACCCGGCGAGCCCTAGCCGACAAGAGACCCAGTACTTC. It specifies CSASNPASPSRQETQYF.

J is TRBJ2-5 and V is TRBV20-1, with D perhaps matching TRBD1 or TRBD2 (6 bases each). The CDR3 length is 16 residues. Between the trimmed V and J ends, which lost 6 bases and 3 bases, there was a span of 23 bases. Germline lookup yields CDR1 DFQATT and CDR2 SNEGSKA (reference sequence). CDR3 residues: CSATKDSRLGEETQYF. Here the CDR3 DNA reads TGCAGTGCAACCAAGGACAGCCGACTAGGAGAAGAGACCCAGTACTTC.

This clonotype was seen a few times. The V gene is TRBV12-3 or TRBV12-4, the J gene TRBJ2-7, with D maybe TRBD2 (6 bases). Judging by the DNA end, TRBJ2-5 fits better; the J call may be wrong. The CDR3 has 13 residues. CDR3 residues: CASLGAGRETQYF. For the CDR3, the DNA is TGTGCCAGCCTGGGTGCGGGGAGGGAGACCCAGTACTTC.

The CDR3 reads CSVAWAGINTEAFF. CDR3 nucleotides: TGCAGCGTTGCTTGGGCCGGGATTAACACTGAAGCTTTCTTT. The V call is TRBV29-1, the J call TRBJ1-1; unclear D gene. This CDR3 is built from 14 residues. CDR1 SQVTM and CDR2 ANQGSEA come from the germline V gene. Trimming took 4 bases from V and 2 from J, leaving 14 bases between them.